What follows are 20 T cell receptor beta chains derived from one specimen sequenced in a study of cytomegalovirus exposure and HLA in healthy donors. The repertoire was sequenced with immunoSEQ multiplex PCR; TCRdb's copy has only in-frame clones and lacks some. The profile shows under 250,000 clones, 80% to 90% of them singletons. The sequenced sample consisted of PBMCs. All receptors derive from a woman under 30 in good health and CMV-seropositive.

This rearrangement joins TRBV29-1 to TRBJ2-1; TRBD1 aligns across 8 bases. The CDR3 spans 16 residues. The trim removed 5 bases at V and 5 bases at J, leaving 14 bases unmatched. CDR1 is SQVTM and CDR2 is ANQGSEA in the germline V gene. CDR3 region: CSVFPPDREADNEQFF. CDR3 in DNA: TGCAGCGTTTTTCCCCCGGACAGGGAAGCCGACAATGAGCAGTTCTTC.

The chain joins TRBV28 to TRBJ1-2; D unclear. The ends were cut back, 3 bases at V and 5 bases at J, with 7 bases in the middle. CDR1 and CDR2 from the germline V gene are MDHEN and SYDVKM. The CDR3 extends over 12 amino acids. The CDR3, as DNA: TGTGCCAGCAGTTTCCTACTATATGGCTACACCTTC. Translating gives CASSFLLYGYTF.

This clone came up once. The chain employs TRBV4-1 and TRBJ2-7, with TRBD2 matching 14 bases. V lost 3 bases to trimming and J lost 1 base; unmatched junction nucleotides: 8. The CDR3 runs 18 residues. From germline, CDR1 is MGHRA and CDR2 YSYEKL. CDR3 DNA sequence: TGCGCCAGCAGCCAGGGGACTAGCGGGAGACTCCGATCCTACGAGCAGTACTTC. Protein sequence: CASSQGTSGRLRSYEQYF.

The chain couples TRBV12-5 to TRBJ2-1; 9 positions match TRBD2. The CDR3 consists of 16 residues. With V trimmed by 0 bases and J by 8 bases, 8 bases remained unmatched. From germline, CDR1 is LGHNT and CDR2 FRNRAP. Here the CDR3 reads CASGLVVGGRAYEQFF. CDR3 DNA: TGTGCTAGTGGTTTGGTAGTAGGCGGGAGGGCGTATGAGCAGTTCTTC.

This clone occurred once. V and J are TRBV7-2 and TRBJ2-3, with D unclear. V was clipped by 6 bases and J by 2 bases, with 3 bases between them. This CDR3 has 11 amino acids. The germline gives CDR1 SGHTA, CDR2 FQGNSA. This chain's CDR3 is CASSLTDTQYF. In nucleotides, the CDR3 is TGTGCCAGCAGTCTCACAGATACGCAGTATTTT.

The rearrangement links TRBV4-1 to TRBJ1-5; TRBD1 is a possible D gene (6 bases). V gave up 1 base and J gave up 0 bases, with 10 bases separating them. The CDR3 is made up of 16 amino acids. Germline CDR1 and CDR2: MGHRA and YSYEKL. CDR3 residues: CASSQGTDYSNQPQHF. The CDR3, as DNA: TGCGCCAGCAGCCAAGGGACAGATTATAGCAATCAGCCCCAGCATTTT.

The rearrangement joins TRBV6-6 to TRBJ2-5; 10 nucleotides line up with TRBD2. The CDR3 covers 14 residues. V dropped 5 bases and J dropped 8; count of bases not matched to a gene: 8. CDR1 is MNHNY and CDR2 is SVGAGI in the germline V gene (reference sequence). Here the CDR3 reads CASSPQREGGTQYF. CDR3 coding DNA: TGTGCCAGCAGTCCCCAGCGGGAGGGGGGAACCCAGTACTTC.

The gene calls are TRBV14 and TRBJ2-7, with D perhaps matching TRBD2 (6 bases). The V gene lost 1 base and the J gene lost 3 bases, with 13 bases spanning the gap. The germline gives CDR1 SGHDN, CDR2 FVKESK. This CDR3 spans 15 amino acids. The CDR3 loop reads CASSQGSTRFYEQYF. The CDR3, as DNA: TGTGCCAGCAGCCAAGGGTCGACTAGATTCTACGAGCAGTACTTC.

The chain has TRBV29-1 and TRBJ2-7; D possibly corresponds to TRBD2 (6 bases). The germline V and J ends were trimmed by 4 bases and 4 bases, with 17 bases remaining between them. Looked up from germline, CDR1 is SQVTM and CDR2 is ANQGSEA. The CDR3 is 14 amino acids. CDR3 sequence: CSVALVGGFYEQYF. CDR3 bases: TGCAGCGTTGCCCTAGTGGGGGGTTTTTACGAGCAGTACTTC.

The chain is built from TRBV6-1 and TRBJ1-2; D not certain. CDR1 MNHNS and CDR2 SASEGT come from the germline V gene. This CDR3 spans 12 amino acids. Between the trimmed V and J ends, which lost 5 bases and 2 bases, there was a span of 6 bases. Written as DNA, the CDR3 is TGTGCCAGCAGTCAACTCAACTATGGCTACACCTTC. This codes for CASSQLNYGYTF.

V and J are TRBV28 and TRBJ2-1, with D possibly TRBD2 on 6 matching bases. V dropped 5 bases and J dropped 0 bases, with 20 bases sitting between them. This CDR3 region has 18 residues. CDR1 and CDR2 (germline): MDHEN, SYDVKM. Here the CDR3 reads CASSRTSGVLSSYNEQFF. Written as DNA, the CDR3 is TGTGCCAGCAGTCGCACTTCGGGGGTTCTAAGCTCCTACAATGAGCAGTTCTTC.

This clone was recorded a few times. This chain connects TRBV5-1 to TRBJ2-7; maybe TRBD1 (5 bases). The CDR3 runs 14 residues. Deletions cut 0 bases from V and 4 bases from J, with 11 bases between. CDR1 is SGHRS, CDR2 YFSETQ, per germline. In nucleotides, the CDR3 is TGCGCCAGCAGCTTGGGACAGAACAAATACGAGCAGTACTTC. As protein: CASSLGQNKYEQYF.

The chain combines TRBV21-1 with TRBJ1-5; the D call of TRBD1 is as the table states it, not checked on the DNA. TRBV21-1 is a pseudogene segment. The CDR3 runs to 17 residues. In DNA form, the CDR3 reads TGTGCCAGCAGCAATCGGCCCACACAGGGGGCCAATCAGCCCCAGCATTTT. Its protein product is CASSNRPTQGANQPQHF.

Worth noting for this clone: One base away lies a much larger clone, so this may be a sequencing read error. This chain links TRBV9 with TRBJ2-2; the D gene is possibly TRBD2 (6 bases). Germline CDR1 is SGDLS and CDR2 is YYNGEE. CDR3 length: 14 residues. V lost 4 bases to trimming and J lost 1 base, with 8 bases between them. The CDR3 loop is CASSFSGNTGELFF. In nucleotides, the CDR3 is TGTGCCAGCAGCTTTAGCGGGAACACCGGGGAGCTGTTTTTT.

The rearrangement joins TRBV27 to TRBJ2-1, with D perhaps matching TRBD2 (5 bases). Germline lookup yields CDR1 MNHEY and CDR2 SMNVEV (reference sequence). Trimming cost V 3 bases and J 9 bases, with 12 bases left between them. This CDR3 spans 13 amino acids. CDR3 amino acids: CASSFPSGTEQFF. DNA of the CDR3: TGTGCCAGCAGTTTCCCGAGCGGAACTGAGCAGTTCTTC.

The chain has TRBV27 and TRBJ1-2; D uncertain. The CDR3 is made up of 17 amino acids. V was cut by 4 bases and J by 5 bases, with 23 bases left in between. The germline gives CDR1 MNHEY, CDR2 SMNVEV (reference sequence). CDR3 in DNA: TGTGCCAGCAGTTCCGCCCCCGGACTCACTACCGAGTATGGCTACACCTTC. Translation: CASSSAPGLTTEYGYTF.

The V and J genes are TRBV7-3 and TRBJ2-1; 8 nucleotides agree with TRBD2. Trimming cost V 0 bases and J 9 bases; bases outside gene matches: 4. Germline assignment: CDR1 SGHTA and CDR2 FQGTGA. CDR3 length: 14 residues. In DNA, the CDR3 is TGTGCCAGCAGCTTAACCGGGAGGGCTTTTGAGCAGTTCTTC. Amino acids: CASSLTGRAFEQFF.

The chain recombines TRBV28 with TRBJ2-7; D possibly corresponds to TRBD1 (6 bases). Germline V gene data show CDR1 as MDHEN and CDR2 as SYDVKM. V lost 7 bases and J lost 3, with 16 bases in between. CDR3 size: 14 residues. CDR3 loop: CASKGGQPYYEQYF. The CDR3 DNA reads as TGTGCCAGCAAGGGCGGACAGCCTTACTACGAGCAGTACTTC.

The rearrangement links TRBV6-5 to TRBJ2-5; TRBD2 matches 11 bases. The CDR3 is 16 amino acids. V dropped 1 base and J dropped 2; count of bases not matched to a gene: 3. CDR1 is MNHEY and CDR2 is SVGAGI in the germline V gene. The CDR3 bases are TGTGCCAGCAGTTACTACGGACTAGCGGGTCAAGAGACCCAGTACTTC. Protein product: CASSYYGLAGQETQYF.

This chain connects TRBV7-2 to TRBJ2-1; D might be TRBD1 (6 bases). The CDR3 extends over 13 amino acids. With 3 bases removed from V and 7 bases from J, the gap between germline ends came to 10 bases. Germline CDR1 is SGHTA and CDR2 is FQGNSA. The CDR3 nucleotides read TGTGCCAGCAGCTTCGCCAGGGGAAATGAGCAGTTCTTC. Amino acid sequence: CASSFARGNEQFF.